The T cell receptor beta chain described here comes from a study of blood T cells in healthy people across ages. Caucasian, healthy and from Russia, the donors were aged between about 6 and 90. CDR1 and CDR2 from the germline V gene are SGHRS and YFSETQ. Trimming shortened V by 4 bases and J by 4 bases, and 15 bases separated the two germline ends. This CDR3 comprises 15 residues. Primers used in a second PCR of roughly 7 to 12 cycles were a sample-barcoded 5' primer and a J-beta primer mix. TCRdb re-analysed the 5' RACE reads in MiXCR, keeping a single row per CDR3 protein. This table holds approximately 1.5 million distinct CDR3 sequences, 30% to 35% found once.

The receptor comes from a woman in her 30s in good health. Sequencing used blood. The rearrangement joins TRBV5-1 to TRBJ1-5, with D possibly being TRBD1 (5 bases). The CDR3 here is CASSPEGVSNQPQHF. Written as DNA, the CDR3 is TGCGCCAGCAGCCCCGAAGGGGTTAGTAATCAGCCCCAGCATTTT.